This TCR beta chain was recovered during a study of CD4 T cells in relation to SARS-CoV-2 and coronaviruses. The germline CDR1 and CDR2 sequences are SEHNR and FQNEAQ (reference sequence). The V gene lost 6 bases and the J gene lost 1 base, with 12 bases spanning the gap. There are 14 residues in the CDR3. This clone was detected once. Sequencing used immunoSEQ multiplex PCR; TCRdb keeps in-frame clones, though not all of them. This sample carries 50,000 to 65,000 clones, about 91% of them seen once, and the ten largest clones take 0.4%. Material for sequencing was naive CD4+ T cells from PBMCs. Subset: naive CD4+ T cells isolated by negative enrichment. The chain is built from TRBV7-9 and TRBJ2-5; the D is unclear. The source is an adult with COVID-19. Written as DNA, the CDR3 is TGTGCCAGCAGACCGTTAGGAACCCAAGAGACCCAGTACTTC. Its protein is CASRPLGTQETQYF.